The 10 T cell receptor beta chains in this list originate from one sample, sequenced in a study of cytomegalovirus exposure and HLA in healthy donors. PCR primers comprised 60 Vbeta and 13 Jbeta primers. The data were produced by immunoSEQ multiplex PCR, yet TCRdb's version contains in-frame clones alone and is incomplete. The sample consists of hundreds of thousands of clones, 65% to 85% of them appearing once. The sequencing input was PBMCs. Source of these receptors: a female donor in good health and CMV-seronegative.

This chain joins TRBV11-2 and TRBJ2-5, with 8 nucleotides matching TRBD1. Germline CDR1 reads SGHAT; CDR2 reads FQNNGV. This CDR3 region has 15 residues. The J segment lost 5 bases and the V segment lost 5 bases, leaving 10 bases of the junction unmatched. Written as DNA, the CDR3 is TGTGCCAGCAGCCGCTTGCAGGGGGCCTGGGAGACCCAGTACTTC. Amino acid sequence: CASSRLQGAWETQYF. Full variable domain (outside the CDR3, taken from reference TRBV11-2 and TRBJ2-5): EAGVAQSPRYKIIEKRQSVAFWCNPISGHATLYWYQQILGQGPKLLIQFQNNGVVDDSQLPKDRFSAERLKGVDSTLKIQPAKLEDSAVYLCASSRLQGAWETQYFGPGTRLLVL.

The chain links TRBV5-1 to TRBJ1-4; D call uncertain. The V gene lost 2 bases and the J gene lost 8 bases, with 16 bases spanning the gap. Germline CDR1 is SGHRS and CDR2 is YFSETQ. This CDR3 spans 15 amino acids. Here the CDR3 reads CASSFGGQSYEKLFF. CDR3 coding DNA: TGCGCCAGCAGCTTCGGCGGGCAGTCTTACGAAAAACTGTTTTTT.

This clone turned up a few times. The rearrangement links TRBV6-1 to TRBJ1-3; D unresolved. The germline CDR1 and CDR2 sequences are MNHNS and SASEGT. The germline V and J ends were trimmed by 3 bases and 3 bases, with 12 bases remaining between them. The CDR3 spans 15 residues. This CDR3 is CASSEESGDGNTIYF. CDR3 in DNA: TGTGCCAGCAGTGAGGAGAGCGGGGATGGAAACACCATATATTTT.

The J gene is TRBJ2-7, the V gene TRBV10-2, with TRBD1 matching over 7 bases. Germline values: CDR1 WSHSY, CDR2 SAAADI. CDR3 size: 12 residues. V trimming: 7 bases; J trimming: 8 bases; junction bases outside the gene matches: 8. In DNA form, the CDR3 reads TGCGCCAGCAACCCACGACAGGGCCAGCAGTACTTC. Translating it yields CASNPRQGQQYF.

V gene TRBV7-8 combines with J gene TRBJ1-3, with D uncertain. The germline CDR1 and CDR2 sequences are SGHVS and FQNEAQ. V was shortened by 1 base and J by 0 bases, with 7 bases between the two germline ends. This CDR3 is 15 amino acids long. The CDR3 region has the DNA TGTGCCAGCAGCTTAGTCGGGAGCTCTGGAAACACCATATATTTT. Encoded protein: CASSLVGSSGNTIYF.

The chain couples TRBV2 to TRBJ2-5; maybe TRBD1 (6 bases). The CDR3 length is 15 residues. Trimming removed 4 bases from V and 6 bases from J, with 18 bases in between. Germline V gives CDR1 SNHLY, CDR2 FYNNEI. The CDR3 here is CASSVLGQRVKTQYF. CDR3 bases: TGTGCCAGCAGTGTTTTAGGACAGAGGGTAAAGACCCAGTACTTC.

The chain recombines TRBV5-4 with TRBJ1-1; D remains unclear. This CDR3 is built from 13 residues. The V end lost 5 bases, the J end lost 4 bases, and 12 bases lay between the germline ends. Germline CDR1 reads SGHNT; CDR2 reads YYREEE (reference sequence). The CDR3 reads CASRLSLATEAFF. DNA of the CDR3: TGTGCCAGCAGGCTCAGTTTGGCCACTGAAGCTTTCTTT. The variable domain in full, with the rest retrieved from reference TRBV5-4 and TRBJ1-1, is ETGVTQSPTHLIKTRGQQVTLRCSSQSGHNTVSWYQQALGQGPQFIFQYYREEENGRGNFPPRFSGLQFPNYSSELNVNALELDDSALYLCASRLSLATEAFFGQGTRLTVV.

This clone was seen a handful of times. V gene TRBV4-1 combines with J gene TRBJ2-1; D is perhaps TRBD2 (6 bases). The CDR3 has 14 residues. The germline CDR1 and CDR2 sequences are MGHRA and YSYEKL. V lost 7 bases and J 3 bases, leaving 13 bases between the germline ends. CDR3 in amino acids: CASKPEGGYNEQFF. The CDR3 DNA is TGCGCCAGCAAACCGGAGGGCGGCTACAATGAGCAGTTCTTC.

The V call is TRBV7-9, the J call TRBJ2-1; TRBD2 aligns across 11 bases. The CDR3 contains 17 residues. V shed 2 bases, J shed 4 bases, and the junction held 7 bases outside the gene matches. CDR1 and CDR2 (germline): SEHNR, FQNEAQ (reference sequence). CDR3 residues: CASSLSQGTSGYNEQFF. In DNA form, the CDR3 reads TGTGCCAGCAGCTTAAGCCAAGGGACTAGCGGTTACAATGAGCAGTTCTTC.

The chain uses TRBV5-1 and TRBJ2-2; TRBD2 matches 12 bases. This CDR3 contains 17 residues. Germline-derived CDR1 and CDR2 are SGHRS and YFSETQ. With 5 bases clipped from V and 2 bases from J, the junction kept 7 bases outside the gene matches. Written as DNA, the CDR3 is TGCGCCAGCAGTACGGGACTAGCGGGTCCCAACACCGGGGAGCTGTTTTTT. Translation: CASSTGLAGPNTGELFF.